These T cell receptor beta chains were read from a single sample in a study of cytomegalovirus exposure and HLA in healthy donors. TCRdb's table, derived via immunoSEQ multiplex PCR, lists solely in-frame clones and lacks some. The table lists about 200,000 clones, 75% to 90% of them singletons. Material for sequencing was PBMCs. Receptors were obtained from a woman in her 40s in good health and CMV-seronegative. The CDR3 runs from the conserved cysteine through the conserved F or W. D genes are given only for firm matches.

V gene,D gene,J gene,CDR3 DNA,CDR3 protein
TRBV19,TRBD1,TRBJ2-7,TGTGCCAGTAGTTCCCAGGGGGCGACCTACGAGCAGTACTTC,CASSSQGATYEQYF
TRBV2,TRBD2,TRBJ2-7,TGTGCCAGCAGAGTGGGACTAGCGGGAAGCGAGCAGTACTTC,CASRVGLAGSEQYF
TRBV7-9,NA,TRBJ1-5,TGTTCCAGCAGCTTCGTGGGGGGGTACAGCAATCAGCCCCAGCATTTT,CSSSFVGGYSNQPQHF
TRBV5-1,NA,TRBJ1-2,TGCGCCAGCAGCTTGGCCTCGCAGGGCTATGGCTACACCTTC,CASSLASQGYGYTF
TRBV27,NA,TRBJ1-2,TGTGCCAGCAGTTTATCACTTGGAGATGGCTACACCTTC,CASSLSLGDGYTF
TRBV30,TRBD2,TRBJ2-1,TGTGCCTGGAGTTCCATGGTTCGGGCGCCGCTCAATAGCGGGAGGGGTGGTGAGCAGTTCTTC,CAWSSMVRAPLNSGRGGEQFF
TRBV7-8,NA,TRBJ2-3,TGTGCCAGCAGGAGATCGGTACCCACAGATACGCAGTATTTT,CASRRSVPTDTQYF
TRBV19,NA,TRBJ1-2,TGTGCCACTCGCGGGGGGCTGGGGGACTATGGCTACACCTTC,CATRGGLGDYGYTF
TRBV2,TRBD1,TRBJ1-5,TGTGCCAGCGATGTCGGGCAGGGGGCAAAGTCGGGTCAGCCCCAGCATTTT,CASDVGQGAKSGQPQHF
TRBV5-4,TRBD1,TRBJ2-7,TGTGCCAGCAGCGTGACAGGGTATCCCGTCGAGCAGTACTTC,CASSVTGYPVEQYF
TRBV29-1,TRBD1,TRBJ1-2,TGCAGCGTTGATTTCCCGGGACAGCACTATGGCTACACCTTC,CSVDFPGQHYGYTF